The present T cell receptor beta chain was sequenced within a study of regulatory T cells in long-lasting Graves disease (dated by TCRdb to the early 2020s). About the study as a whole: In the newly diagnosed Graves' disease group, patients had been taking antithyroid drugs for less than 3 months. Persistent Graves' disease patients were compared with newly diagnosed Graves' disease patients by peripheral blood TCR sequencing and RNA sequencing. The study took place in China and was registered as a clinical trial. TCR sequencing covered about 13 persistent and some 20 newly diagnosed Graves' disease patients, 33 samples in total.

The method behind the library was multiplex PCR. TCRdb shows the sequencer as Illumina HiSeq 4000. iRepertoire HTBI primers and Arm-PCR amplification of CDR3 regions were used to construct TCR beta libraries. Gel purification was performed on PCR products prior to sequencing. As for how the authors treated the data: Across samples, 60 to 75 TRBV and 14 TRBJ segments were identified and used for gene usage analysis of CDR3 amino acid clonotypes. Filtered high-quality paired reads were merged into contigs using COPE and FqMerger. BLAST was used to align contigs to IMGT TRBV, TRBD and TRBJ reference genes, with CDR3 defined following IMGT. Clonotypes above 0.1% frequency were classified as highly expanded clones. Repertoire diversity was measured by Shannon entropy, and V-J evenness by the Gini coefficient. Clonotypes shared by more than one individual were considered public. The public reads were run again by TCRdb, first through fastp at Q25 and then through MiXCR, and only productive beta chains were kept. Identical CDR3 protein sequences are pooled into one entry, listed with their most common genes and DNA. These V and J calls derive from TCRdb rather than the authors' analysis. Here the sample has hundreds of thousands of distinct CDR3 sequences; about 15% occur a single time. Jointly, the top ten make up 18% of the sample.

The paper's findings and limits, for the study overall: Persistent patients shared more public clonotypes among themselves (around 2,500) than newly diagnosed patients did (approximately 970). Peripheral blood alone was examined, since thyroid tissue, which constituted the primary lesion, could not be accessed. Sequencing and analysis were restricted to the TCR beta chain. TRBV28, TRBJ1-2 and TRBJ2-5 were preferentially used in persistent disease, while TRBV20-1 and TRBJ2-1 were favored in newly diagnosed disease. Persistent Graves' disease patients showed lower TCR Shannon entropy and fewer highly expanded clones than newly diagnosed patients, suggesting clonal expansion. The authors acknowledged the small sample size as a limitation that may reduce accuracy.

For this clonotype: No cognate antigen has been identified for it. The sample holds no much larger clone one base away, and base qualities are not on file.

Reading from cysteine to phenylalanine, the CDR3 counts 19 amino acids. Only the CDR3 part of the read is kept: 57 bases, read in frame from the first base. CDR1 MGHRA and CDR2 YSYEKL are derived from the germline V gene. Clipping removes 0 bases from V and 4 bases from J, with 16 as the unmatched junction base count. Interpreted using the paper, the time point label stands for: newly diagnosed GD, antithyroid drugs for less than 3 months. For both TCR sequencing and RNA sequencing, RNA was extracted from PBMCs using TRIzol. The diagnosis of Graves' disease followed American Thyroid Association guidelines. The patients came from an endocrinology department in Xi'an, China. From each patient, about 8.9 milliliters of peripheral blood was collected into an EDTA anticoagulant tube. PBMCs were isolated by Ficoll Paque Plus density gradient separation without further T cell sorting. RNA quality was checked with an Agilent 2100 Bioanalyzer and agarose gel, and concentration with a NanoDrop 2000.

The sample was also reused in another study, on T cells in Graves' hyperthyroidism and ophthalmopathy. As described in the second report: Stable Graves' hyperthyroidism was defined as no progression to ophthalmopathy during 18 months of follow-up. Hyperthyroidism patients were newly diagnosed, had a disease duration of under 2 months, and were aged 18 to 65 years. Exclusion was applied to patients with uncontrolled infections, other autoimmune diseases, pregnancy or lactation. Diagnoses relied on clinical symptoms, serum thyroxine and TRAb, thyroid ultrasound and orbital computed tomography. A first-round RT-PCR of the TCR CDR3 used the HTBI primer set with the Qiagen OneStep RT-PCR kit. Most expanded thyroid clonotypes (frequency above 0.001) were also detected in blood, suggesting blood repertoires may reflect thyroid immune responses. Ophthalmopathy was separated from stable hyperthyroidism by a 13 V-J signature model, with over 85% sensitivity and around 81% specificity obtained in cross-validation and 80%/75% obtained in testing. In validation, progression to ophthalmopathy was predicted by the model with 70.59% sensitivity and roughly 76% specificity, a median of around 5.9 months before onset. To identify TCR V-J signatures that set the groups apart, the researchers used a discovery cohort of 90 to 100 patients, made up of 40 to 45 with Graves' ophthalmopathy and about 55 with stable Graves' hyperthyroidism. Whether ophthalmopathy could be predicted prospectively was tested in an independent validation cohort made up of fewer than 20 hyperthyroidism patients plus 17 patients who later progressed to ophthalmopathy. The 85 to 100 discovery patients were randomly split 7:3 into training and test sets. Thyroid tissue and blood T-cell repertoires from several Graves' hyperthyroidism patients were also compared in the study. Following sampling, methimazole starting at 30 mg daily was given to hyperthyroidism patients, and high-dose intravenous methylprednisolone was given to ophthalmopathy patients. Libraries were constructed in a second round of multiplex PCR, after which size selection and purification were carried out. Paired-end sequencing of the libraries was performed with 100 bp reads on an Illumina HiSeq2000. SOAPnuke was used to process the raw data, with reads discarded if the reads contained adapters or uncalled bases, had a mean Phred below 15, or lacked an exact constant-primer or identifier match. COPE v1.2.5 was used to merge high-quality paired reads, and clonotypes were defined as unique nucleotide sequences. MiTCR v1.1 was used to align clonotypes to the IMGT TRBV, TRBD and TRBJ reference segments. Only V-J combinations with frequency above 0.0001, covering about 99% of repertoires, were analysed. A TCS score was defined as the ratio of F50 (clonal expansion) to E x V (chaos), with BLOSUM62-based TCRdist applied between CDR3 peptides within each V-J. Welch's t-statistics and random forest reduced around 520 V-J features to about 13, which were used in a naive Bayes classifier (R e1071). Sample size was not statistically predetermined, and investigators were not blinded to group allocation. TCR Vbeta CDR3 sequencing of around 130 peripheral blood samples (43 ophthalmopathy, approximately 80 hyperthyroidism and roughly 17 progressor patients) is reported in the paper.

Recombination joined TRBV4-1 with TRBJ1-2; 8 middle bases align to TRBD1. Sequenced material: peripheral blood mononuclear cells (PBMCs), taken at new diagnosis, from a patient treated with antithyroid drugs. This receptor was obtained from a woman in her 30s with Graves disease. Donor details come from another sample of the same person, matched by shared clones. The sequence in DNA is TGCGCCAGCAGCCAAGATTCGCGACAGGGGATCCGGCCCCGCTATGGCTACACCTTC. This sequence encodes CASSQDSRQGIRPRYGYTF.